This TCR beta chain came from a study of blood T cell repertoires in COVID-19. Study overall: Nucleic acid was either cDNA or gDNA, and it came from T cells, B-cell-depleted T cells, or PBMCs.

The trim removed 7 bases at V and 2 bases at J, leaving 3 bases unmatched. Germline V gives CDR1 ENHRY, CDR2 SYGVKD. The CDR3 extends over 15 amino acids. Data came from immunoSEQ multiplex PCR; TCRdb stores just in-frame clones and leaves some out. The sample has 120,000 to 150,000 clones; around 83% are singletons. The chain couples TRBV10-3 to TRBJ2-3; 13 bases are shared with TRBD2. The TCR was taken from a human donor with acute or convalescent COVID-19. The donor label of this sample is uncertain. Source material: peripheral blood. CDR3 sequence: CAIKGLAGNTDTQYF. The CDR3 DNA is TGTGCCATCAAGGGACTAGCGGGGAACACAGATACGCAGTATTTT.